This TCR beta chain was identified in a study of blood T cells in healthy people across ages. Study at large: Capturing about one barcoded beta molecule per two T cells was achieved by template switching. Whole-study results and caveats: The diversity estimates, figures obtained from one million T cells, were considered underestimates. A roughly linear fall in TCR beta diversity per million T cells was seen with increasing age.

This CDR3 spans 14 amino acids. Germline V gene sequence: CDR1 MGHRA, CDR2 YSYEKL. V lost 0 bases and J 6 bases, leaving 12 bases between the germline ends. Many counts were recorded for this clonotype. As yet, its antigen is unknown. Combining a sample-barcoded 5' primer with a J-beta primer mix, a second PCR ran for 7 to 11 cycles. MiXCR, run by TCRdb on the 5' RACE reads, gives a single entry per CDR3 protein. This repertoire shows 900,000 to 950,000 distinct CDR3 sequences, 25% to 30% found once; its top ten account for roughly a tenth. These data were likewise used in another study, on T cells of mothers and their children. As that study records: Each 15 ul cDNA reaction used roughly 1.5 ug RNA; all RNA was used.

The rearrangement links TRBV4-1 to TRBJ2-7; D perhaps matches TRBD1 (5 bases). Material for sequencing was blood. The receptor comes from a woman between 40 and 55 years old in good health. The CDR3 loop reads CASSQDPGQPEQYF. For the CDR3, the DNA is TGCGCCAGCAGCCAAGATCCCGGACAACCCGAGCAGTACTTC.